The TCR beta chain described here comes from a study of T-cell reconstitution after alpha-beta-depleted transplantation in children. Findings and limits, study-wide: From newly produced T cells came most of the T-cell counts and diversity one year after transplant. Reports say that about two months after transplant, the alpha-beta T cells came out of several hundred graft clones that had expanded. Surviving recipient T cells and thymic progenitors produced the high day-60 TCRbeta diversity seen in some patients.

CDR1 is LGHDT and CDR2 is YNNKEL in the germline V gene (reference sequence). With V trimmed by 4 bases and J by 2 bases, 0 bases remained unmatched. The CDR3 length is 13 residues. The sample holds many counts of this clonotype. Its antigen is still unknown. A library of TCRbeta sequences, prepared with unique molecular identifiers, was generated. Using its own MiXCR run on the PCR reads, TCRdb lists one record per CDR3 protein. The sample has approximately 44,000 distinct CDR3 sequences; less than 6% are singletons. The chain recombines TRBV3-1 with TRBJ2-7; TRBD2 matches at 9 bases. The receptor was isolated from a female patient aged 2 to 10 who had a stem cell transplant for aplastic anemia, so the T cells may come from the graft donor. Specimen: PBMCs, mostly from graft donor cells, collected 60 days after TCRalphabeta/CD19-depleted stem cell transplant. The CDR3: CASSPSGAYEQYF. In DNA form, the CDR3 reads TGTGCCAGCAGCCCTAGCGGGGCCTACGAGCAGTACTTC.